The 19 T cell receptor beta chains below all came from one sample that was sequenced in a study of beta chain features in type 1 diabetes. Study conclusions and caveats: Significant though moderate, a shortening of TCRB CDR3s appeared in all four CD4+ subsets of Type 1 diabetes patients.

For these receptors, no antigen is known. All of the isolated RNA was reverse transcribed, so expressed TCRB transcripts were sequenced. Sequencing used immunoSEQ multiplex PCR; TCRdb keeps in-frame clones, though not all of them. Among around 260,000 clones listed, roughly 22% were seen once. Material for sequencing was naive CD4+ T cells from blood. The receptors shown here come from a woman in her 40s with type 1 diabetes.

CDR3 in DNA: TGCGCCAGCAGCCAAGATCTTGGGACTAGCGGAGCGTACAATGAGCAGTTCTTC. This codes for CASSQDLGTSGAYNEQFF. The V call is TRBV4-3, the J call TRBJ2-1; 11 bases align to TRBD2. The V segment lost 0 bases and the J segment 4 bases; nucleotides outside the gene matches: 8. This CDR3 is built from 18 residues. CDR1 is LGHNA and CDR2 is YSLEER in the germline V gene.

This clone was seen more than once but under ten times. V and J are TRBV7-9 and TRBJ2-3; D might be TRBD2 (5 bases). The germline V and J ends were trimmed by 4 bases and 4 bases, with 15 bases remaining between them. The CDR3 loop spans 15 amino acids. From germline, CDR1 is SEHNR and CDR2 FQNEAQ (reference sequence). The CDR3 protein is CASSWLASEADTQYF. CDR3 in DNA: TGTGCCAGCAGCTGGCTAGCTTCGGAGGCAGATACGCAGTATTTT.

This clone was detected only a few times. The V and J genes are TRBV7-2 and TRBJ2-4; 9 bases match TRBD1. V lost 5 bases and J lost 10; bases outside the gene matches: 6. CDR1 is SGHTA and CDR2 is FQGNSA in the germline V gene. The CDR3 extends over 13 amino acids. The CDR3 nucleotides read TGTGCCAGCAGCAGGGGGGACAGGGCTATTCAGTACTTC. Translated, it gives CASSRGDRAIQYF.

This clone was counted only a few times. The chain is built from TRBV2 and TRBJ1-5; D gene unclear. Trimming left V 6 bases short and J 2 bases short, with 14 bases between. The CDR3 sequence is 15 residues long. The germline CDR1 and CDR2 sequences are SNHLY and FYNNEI. CDR3 loop: CASRGRDGRNQPQHF. The CDR3 DNA sequence: TGTGCCAGCAGGGGGAGGGATGGGCGCAATCAGCCCCAGCATTTT.

This clone was counted only a few times. The chain combines TRBV25-1 with TRBJ2-1, with 8 bases matching TRBD2. The CDR3 extends over 13 amino acids. Germline assignment: CDR1 MGHDK and CDR2 SYGVNS. V was pared by 7 bases and J by 8 bases, with 7 bases of the junction left unmatched. The CDR3 sequence: CASTAGAIDEQFF. CDR3 in DNA: TGTGCCAGCACAGCGGGAGCAATCGATGAGCAGTTCTTC.

The chain has TRBV7-2 and TRBJ2-6; TRBD1 matches 8 bases. V was pared by 5 bases and J by 1 base, with 7 bases of the junction left unmatched. Germline CDR1 SGHTA, CDR2 FQGNSA. This CDR3 is built from 17 residues. The CDR3 loop reads CASSPRTGLSGANVLTF. The CDR3 DNA reads TGTGCCAGCAGCCCCCGGACAGGGCTGTCTGGGGCCAACGTCCTGACTTTC.

The genes are TRBV2 and TRBJ2-1; perhaps TRBD1 as D (5 bases). CDR1 is SNHLY, CDR2 FYNNEI, per germline. This CDR3 has 11 residues. V lost 6 bases, J lost 9 bases, and 9 bases lay in between. In nucleotides, the CDR3 is TGTGCCAGCAGCACAGGAACTGAGCAGTTCTTC. Its translation is CASSTGTEQFF.

There are a few counts of this clone. V and J are TRBV10-3 and TRBJ2-3; D may be TRBD2 (5 bases). The CDR3 consists of 12 residues. Per germline, CDR1 ENHRY and CDR2 SYGVKD. Trimming cost V 6 bases and J 8 bases, with 12 bases left between them. The CDR3 bases are TGTGCCATCAGCGGGGAGAGTGCTACGCAGTATTTT. It is translated as CAISGESATQYF.

This clone has more than one count but fewer than ten. The rearrangement links TRBV25-1 to TRBJ1-1; perhaps TRBD1 as D (5 bases). Germline CDR1 reads MGHDK; CDR2 reads SYGVNS. CDR3 length equals 14 residues. V was clipped by 3 bases and J by 1 base, with 9 bases between them. In DNA form, the CDR3 reads TGTGCCAGCAGTGAGACAGTACCGAACACTGAAGCTTTCTTT. Protein: CASSETVPNTEAFF.

This clone was detected a few times. This rearrangement joins TRBV7-9 to TRBJ2-7; D is perhaps TRBD2 (5 bases). The CDR3 runs to 13 residues. Germline CDR1 and CDR2: SEHNR and FQNEAQ (reference sequence). Trimming stripped 5 bases from V and 5 bases from J, with 13 bases between. CDR3 protein: CASSLRGSHEQYF. For the CDR3, the DNA is TGTGCCAGCAGCCTCCGAGGGAGCCACGAGCAGTACTTC.

V usage is TRBV11-1 and J usage is TRBJ2-1; perhaps TRBD1 as D (5 bases). V dropped 5 bases and J dropped 0 bases, with 11 bases sitting between them. This CDR3 comprises 15 residues. Germline V CDR1 and CDR2: SGHAT, FQDESV (reference sequence). The CDR3 spells CASSRGQSSYNEQFF. CDR3 nucleotide sequence: TGTGCCAGCAGCAGGGGCCAGAGCTCCTACAATGAGCAGTTCTTC.

The chain has TRBV28 and TRBJ2-3; 9 bases are shared with TRBD1. Germline lookup yields CDR1 MDHEN and CDR2 SYDVKM. The ends lost 3 bases at V and 3 bases at J; junction bases unmatched: 1. This CDR3 is 14 amino acids long. Here the CDR3 DNA reads TGTGCCAGCAGTTTTGGACAGGGGACAGATACGCAGTATTTT. Protein product: CASSFGQGTDTQYF.

The V call is TRBV30, the J call TRBJ1-4; D might be TRBD1 (6 bases). CDR1 is GTSNPN and CDR2 is SVGIG in the germline V gene (reference sequence). The V end lost 4 bases, the J end lost 7 bases, and 13 bases lay between the germline ends. The CDR3 is made up of 13 amino acids. CDR3 in amino acids: CAWTRGAREKLFF. The CDR3 DNA reads as TGTGCCTGGACTCGGGGGGCCCGTGAAAAACTGTTTTTT.

The chain joins TRBV29-1 to TRBJ2-2, with 7 bases identical to TRBD2. The CDR3 spans 15 residues. The V gene end was trimmed by 6 bases and the J gene end by 0 bases; junction bases not matched to a gene: 7. CDR1 is SQVTM and CDR2 is ANQGSEA in the germline V gene. The CDR3 sequence: CSVVSGNPNTGELFF. CDR3 nucleotide sequence: TGCAGCGTGGTGAGCGGGAATCCGAACACCGGGGAGCTGTTTTTT.

The V and J genes are TRBV5-1 and TRBJ2-4; TRBD1 matches at 9 bases. The germline CDR1 and CDR2 sequences are SGHRS and YFSETQ. V was pared by 4 bases and J by 6 bases, with 14 bases of the junction left unmatched. This CDR3 has 17 residues. This CDR3 is CASSPTGGPNPRNIQYF. CDR3 nucleotides: TGCGCCAGCAGCCCGACAGGGGGACCGAACCCCCGAAACATTCAGTACTTC.

V is TRBV18 and J is TRBJ2-7, with TRBD1 identical over 7 bases. Looked up from germline, CDR1 is KGHSH and CDR2 is LQKENI. The junction had 6 bases not matched to a gene; V was cut back by 1 base and J by 3 bases. This CDR3 has 15 amino acids. CDR3 in amino acids: CASSPQGQANYEQYF. For the CDR3, the DNA is TGTGCCAGCTCACCACAAGGACAGGCTAACTACGAGCAGTACTTC.

This clone was detected only a few times. The chain uses TRBV7-3 and TRBJ1-1, with TRBD1 matching over 7 bases. CDR1 and CDR2 from the germline V gene are SGHTA and FQGTGA. J gave up 1 base and V 1 base, and 0 bases lay outside the gene matches. The CDR3 runs 14 residues. The CDR3 reads CASSLNRGNTEAFF. For the CDR3, the DNA is TGTGCCAGCAGCTTAAACAGGGGGAACACTGAAGCTTTCTTT.

This clone was seen only a few times. The chain links TRBV29-1 to TRBJ1-2, with D possibly matching TRBD1 (6 bases). The CDR3 has 12 residues. Germline CDR1 SQVTM, CDR2 ANQGSEA. The V gene lost 2 bases and the J gene lost 2 bases, with 6 bases spanning the gap. DNA for the CDR3: TGCAGCGTTGAAACAGGGAACTATGGCTACACCTTC. Its protein is CSVETGNYGYTF. Looking up the rest from reference TRBV29-1 and TRBJ1-2 gives the full variable domain: SAVISQKPSRDICQRGTSLTIQCQVDSQVTMMFWYRQQPGQSLTLIATANQGSEATYESGFVIDKFPISRPNLTFSTLTVSNMSPEDSSIYLCSVETGNYGYTFGSGTRLTVV.

The chain links TRBV29-1 to TRBJ1-4, with D possibly being TRBD1 (6 bases). V was cut by 3 bases and J by 7 bases, with 18 bases left in between. This CDR3 has 15 amino acids. CDR1 is SQVTM and CDR2 is ANQGSEA in the germline V gene. CDR3: CSVDYPGGAGEKLFF. The DNA of the CDR3 is TGCAGCGTTGATTATCCCGGGGGGGCTGGTGAAAAACTGTTTTTT.